What follows describes a single T cell receptor beta chain. Antigen: not known. The junction had 12 bases not matched to a gene; V was cut back by 7 bases and J by 4 bases. The CDR3 extends over 14 amino acids. CDR1 SQVTM and CDR2 ANQGSEA come from the germline V gene. The data stem from a study of blood T cells in healthy people across ages. For the second PCR, which ran for about 6 to 11 cycles, a sample-barcoded 5' primer and a J-beta primer mix were used. TCRdb independently ran MiXCR on the 5' RACE reads; one entry per CDR3 protein. The sample has fewer than 800,000 distinct CDR3 sequences, about half seen once. General study findings and limits: The long-lived group displayed more naive CD4+ cells, plus higher diversity, than the aged donors did. While age rose, TCR beta diversity per million T cells dropped in a roughly linear way.

The sequenced material came from blood. This receptor was obtained from a woman in her sixties or seventies in good health. The rearrangement joins TRBV29-1 to TRBJ1-1, with 7 bases fitting TRBD1. CDR3 sequence reads: CSASTGQRTTEAFF. In nucleotides, the CDR3 is TGCAGCGCATCTACGGGACAGCGGACCACTGAAGCTTTCTTT.